The sequence of this T cell receptor (beta chain) was determined in a study of cytomegalovirus exposure and HLA in healthy donors. About the research overall: An analysis done earlier identified almost 120 million unique TCR beta sequences from about 180 million T cells. Study-wide points: With later analysis, a missense DCLRE1C variant became linked to TCR beta V- and J-gene trimming. TCR association rates varied by HLA locus in a later analysis, with DRB1 highest and HLA-C lowest.

On this clone itself: Its cognate antigen is unknown. A read error may account for a junction end that differs from germline.

Regarding donors, all were healthy bone marrow donors. The germline gives CDR1 MNHNS, CDR2 SASEGT. The CDR3 loop spans 16 amino acids. It was with 60 Vbeta and 13 Jbeta primers that the PCR ran. Generated by immunoSEQ multiplex PCR, the TCRdb table keeps only in-frame clones and is missing some. The sample has fewer than 130,000 clones; about 80% are singletons. The clonotype originates from a man between 45 and 60 years old in good health and CMV-seropositive. Sequencing was performed on PBMCs. This rearrangement joins TRBV6-1 to TRBJ2-4; a possible D gene is TRBD1 (5 bases). The CDR3 region is CASSDSGQGSKNSQYF. The CDR3 nucleotides read TGTGCCAGCAGTGATAGTGGGCAGGGTAGTAAAAACAGTCAGTACTTC.